These T cell receptor beta chains were read from a single sample in a study of blood T cell repertoires in COVID-19. Profiling relied on immunoSEQ multiplex PCR, and the TCRdb table lists in-frame clones only, not all of them. The sample includes about 320,000 clones, approximately 81% of them seen just once. Input material: PBMCs or T cells enriched from blood (not recorded which). The receptor source for this set is a woman aged 25 to 39 who had been exposed to COVID-19. Both conserved end residues are part of each CDR3. The order of the fields is V gene, D gene, J gene, clone size, CDR3 DNA, CDR3 protein. D genes are given only for firm matches. Clone size, where shown, is once, few, many, or a class for clones that have expanded.

V: TRBV5-4; D: .; J: TRBJ2-1; size: .; DNA: TGTGCCAGCAGCACGGGGGTAGCGTCACGGGTCGATGAGCAGTTCTTC; CDR3: CASSTGVASRVDEQFF
V: TRBV7-9; D: .; J: TRBJ1-2; size: .; DNA: TGTGCCAGCAGCCTACCCTTAGGGGCGAGCTATGGCTACACCTTC; CDR3: CASSLPLGASYGYTF
V: TRBV7-9; D: .; J: TRBJ1-2; size: .; DNA: TGTGCCAGCAGCTCTACAGGGCTCGGAGGCTACACCTTC; CDR3: CASSSTGLGGYTF
V: TRBV5-1; D: TRBD1; J: TRBJ1-2; size: once; DNA: TGCGCCAGCAGCCCCCAACCCGGACAGGGTCCATATGGCTACACCTTC; CDR3: CASSPQPGQGPYGYTF
V: TRBV7-9; D: .; J: TRBJ1-4; size: .; DNA: TGTGCCAGCCGGGACAATAATGAAAAACTGTTTTTT; CDR3: CASRDNNEKLFF
V: TRBV28; D: .; J: TRBJ1-5; size: .; DNA: TGTGCCAGTCTAGGGGGGGGGCACAATCAGCCCCAGCATTTT; CDR3: CASLGGGHNQPQHF
V: TRBV27; D: TRBD1; J: TRBJ1-2; size: .; DNA: TGTGCCAGCACAACTACAGGGGGCGCAGGGGGCTACACCTTC; CDR3: CASTTTGGAGGYTF
V: TRBV19; D: .; J: TRBJ1-4; size: .; DNA: TGTGCCAGTAGTATAGGAACAGATAATGAAAAACTGTTTTTT; CDR3: CASSIGTDNEKLFF
V: TRBV28; D: .; J: TRBJ2-1; size: once; DNA: TGTGCCAGCAGCCTAGGGGTCGGGTTGGGTCATGAGCAGTTCTTC; CDR3: CASSLGVGLGHEQFF
V: TRBV27; D: .; J: TRBJ2-5; size: .; DNA: TGTGCCAGCAGTCCCACCCGGGTCCTCCAAGAGACCCAGTACTTC; CDR3: CASSPTRVLQETQYF
V: TRBV19; D: .; J: TRBJ1-4; size: .; DNA: TGTGCCAGTCTGAGACTAGGAAGTGAAAAACTGTTTTTT; CDR3: CASLRLGSEKLFF
V: TRBV27; D: .; J: TRBJ2-7; size: .; DNA: TGTGCCAGCAGTTTTCGAGGAGACAGCTCCTACGAGCAGTACTTC; CDR3: CASSFRGDSSYEQYF
V: TRBV7-2; D: .; J: TRBJ2-7; size: few; DNA: TGTGCCAGCAGCTTAGTGCGGCACTCCTACGAGCAGTACTTC; CDR3: CASSLVRHSYEQYF
V: TRBV5-8; D: .; J: TRBJ2-7; size: .; DNA: TGTGCCAGCAGCTTGCTCTCGGTTTTACAGTACTTC; CDR3: CASSLLSVLQYF
V: TRBV11-1; D: TRBD1; J: TRBJ2-5; size: few; DNA: TGTGCCAGCAGCCCACGGACAGGGGAGACCCAGTACTTC; CDR3: CASSPRTGETQYF
V: TRBV4-1; D: .; J: TRBJ2-7; size: once; DNA: TGCGCCAGCAGCCGCAATAGCGGAGAGGGCTACGAGCAGTACTTC; CDR3: CASSRNSGEGYEQYF
V: TRBV19; D: .; J: TRBJ2-1; size: .; DNA: TGTGCCAGCCAAGGGGGGGGAATAAATGAGCAGTTCTTC; CDR3: CASQGGGINEQFF
V: TRBV7-9; D: .; J: TRBJ1-2; size: .; DNA: TGTGCCAGCAGCAAAGCGACAGGCCGAGGAGTTGGCTACACCTTC; CDR3: CASSKATGRGVGYTF
V: TRBV5-1; D: .; J: TRBJ1-5; size: .; DNA: TGCGCCAGCAGCTTGGAGGGGTATCAGCCCCAGCATTTT; CDR3: CASSLEGYQPQHF
V: TRBV27; D: TRBD2; J: TRBJ2-2; size: .; DNA: TGTGCCAGCGGGGGACTAGCGGCGAACACCGGGGAGCTGTTTTTT; CDR3: CASGGLAANTGELFF
V: TRBV6-2/TRBV6-3; D: .; J: TRBJ2-7; size: .; DNA: TGTGCCAGCAGTCAGAGCGGCTACGAGCAGTACTTC; CDR3: CASSQSGYEQYF
V: TRBV30; D: .; J: TRBJ1-3; size: .; DNA: TGTGCCTGGAGTTCGGGAGGGGATGGAAACACCATATATTTT; CDR3: CAWSSGGDGNTIYF
V: TRBV5-1; D: .; J: TRBJ2-1; size: once; DNA: TGCGCCAGCAGCTCCTGGACAGCAGGTTACAATGAGCAGTTCTTC; CDR3: CASSSWTAGYNEQFF
V: TRBV6-6; D: .; J: TRBJ2-3; size: .; DNA: TGTGCCACCGAGCCAGGGGTGGCAGATACGCAGTATTTT; CDR3: CATEPGVADTQYF
V: TRBV7-2; D: .; J: TRBJ1-2; size: .; DNA: TGTGCCAGCAGCTTAGCCGGCACAGCCCGGGGCTACACCTTC; CDR3: CASSLAGTARGYTF
V: TRBV5-4; D: TRBD2; J: TRBJ2-7; size: many; DNA: TGTGCCAGCAGCTCGTCGCCGGGACTAGCGGGTATCTACGAGCAGTACTTC; CDR3: CASSSSPGLAGIYEQYF
V: TRBV6-2/TRBV6-3; D: TRBD1; J: TRBJ1-1; size: .; DNA: TGTGCCAGCAGTTACAGTCCAGGGGGCACTGAAGCTTTCTTT; CDR3: CASSYSPGGTEAFF
V: TRBV5-5; D: TRBD1; J: TRBJ2-7; size: .; DNA: TGTGCCAGCAAGGTAACAGGGGCGCAGAACCACGAGCAGTACTTC; CDR3: CASKVTGAQNHEQYF
V: TRBV4-2; D: TRBD2; J: TRBJ2-7; size: .; DNA: TGTGCCAGCAGCCAAGGATTAGCGGGAGGCTACGAGCAGTACTTC; CDR3: CASSQGLAGGYEQYF
V: TRBV5-1; D: .; J: TRBJ1-4; size: .; DNA: TGCGCCAGCAGCTTCTTAGGAGCCAATGAAAAACTGTTTTTT; CDR3: CASSFLGANEKLFF
V: TRBV27; D: .; J: TRBJ1-1; size: few; DNA: TGTGCCAGCAGTTTTGGCAGTCTCACTGAAGCTTTCTTT; CDR3: CASSFGSLTEAFF
V: TRBV6-2/TRBV6-3; D: TRBD2; J: TRBJ2-3; size: .; DNA: TGTGCCAGCAGCCAGGGGACTAGCGGGGGCGTAACGCAGTATTTT; CDR3: CASSQGTSGGVTQYF
V: TRBV6-1; D: TRBD2; J: TRBJ2-7; size: few; DNA: TGTGCCAGCAGTGAAACTCGGGAAGCGGGGGCTTGGGAGCAGTACTTC; CDR3: CASSETREAGAWEQYF
V: TRBV9; D: .; J: TRBJ2-1; size: .; DNA: TGTGCCAGCAGCGCTTCTTCGAATGAGCAGTTCTTC; CDR3: CASSASSNEQFF
V: TRBV12-5; D: TRBD1; J: TRBJ1-1; size: once; DNA: TGTGCTAGTGTCAGACAGGGGAATACTGAAGCTTTCTTT; CDR3: CASVRQGNTEAFF
V: TRBV20-1; D: .; J: TRBJ2-1; size: .; DNA: TGCAGTGCCACCCTTGGGGGAGGGCAGTTCTTC; CDR3: CSATLGGGQFF
V: TRBV5-1; D: TRBD2; J: TRBJ2-1; size: once; DNA: TGCGCCAGCAGCTTGGGTCGAACTAGCGGGGAGACGAGCTCCTACAATGAGCAGTTCTTC; CDR3: CASSLGRTSGETSSYNEQFF
V: TRBV19; D: TRBD1; J: TRBJ1-6; size: .; DNA: TGTGCCAGTAGTATTGACAGGGGAAAGTCACCCCTCCACTTT; CDR3: CASSIDRGKSPLHF
V: TRBV4-2; D: .; J: TRBJ1-2; size: .; DNA: TGTGCCAGCAGCCAAGGAGTCTGGAACTATGGCTACACCTTC; CDR3: CASSQGVWNYGYTF
V: TRBV29-1; D: TRBD2; J: TRBJ2-2; size: .; DNA: TGCAGCGCCGGCCCTAGCGGCGGGGGGGCTGGCGGGGAGCTGTTTTTT; CDR3: CSAGPSGGGAGGELFF
V: TRBV5-6; D: TRBD2; J: TRBJ2-7; size: once; DNA: TGTGCCAGCAGCTTGGATAAGCTAGCGGGCGATACCTACGAGCAGTACTTC; CDR3: CASSLDKLAGDTYEQYF
V: TRBV3-1/TRBV3-2; D: TRBD1; J: TRBJ2-7; size: .; DNA: TGTGCCAGCAGCCAAGACACAGGGGTAGGTAGGGAGCAGTACTTC; CDR3: CASSQDTGVGREQYF
V: TRBV9; D: .; J: TRBJ1-6; size: few; DNA: TGTGCCAGCAGCGTTGATTTGGGAGTTAATTCACCCCTCCACTTT; CDR3: CASSVDLGVNSPLHF
V: TRBV9; D: .; J: TRBJ1-3; size: .; DNA: TGTGCCAGCAGCCCTCAGGCAAGCTCTGGAAACACCATATATTTT; CDR3: CASSPQASSGNTIYF
V: TRBV11-2; D: TRBD1; J: TRBJ2-7; size: .; DNA: TGTGCCAGCAGCCCCCGGGACAGGGTCTACGAGCAGTACTTC; CDR3: CASSPRDRVYEQYF
V: TRBV7-2; D: TRBD1; J: TRBJ1-1; size: .; DNA: TGTGCCAGCAGCTTATCGTCAGGGGACAGGGCCACAGCTTTCTTT; CDR3: CASSLSSGDRATAFF
V: TRBV7-8; D: .; J: TRBJ2-1; size: .; DNA: TGTGCCAGCAGCTTAGCGCTAGGTGAGCAGTTCTTC; CDR3: CASSLALGEQFF
V: TRBV10-3; D: TRBD1; J: TRBJ1-1; size: .; DNA: TGTGCCACCGGGACAGACCGCTACACTGAAGCTTTCTTT; CDR3: CATGTDRYTEAFF
V: TRBV3-1/TRBV3-2; D: .; J: TRBJ2-5; size: .; DNA: TGTGCCAGCTCTCTTGAGACCCAGTACTTC; CDR3: CASSLETQYF
V: TRBV2; D: .; J: TRBJ2-5; size: .; DNA: TGTGCCAGCAGGGACGGGGGGCCAATAAAAGAGACCCAGTACTTC; CDR3: CASRDGGPIKETQYF
V: TRBV15; D: TRBD1; J: TRBJ1-6; size: .; DNA: TGTGCCACCAGCAACGAAGAGTGGTATAGGCAGGGGGAGGAATCACCCCTCCACTTT; CDR3: CATSNEEWYRQGEESPLHF
V: TRBV10-3; D: .; J: TRBJ2-1; size: .; DNA: TGTGCCAGTGCTGACCGGGAGTCGAACAATGAGCAGTTCTTC; CDR3: CASADRESNNEQFF
V: TRBV13; D: TRBD1; J: TRBJ1-1; size: .; DNA: TGTGCCAGCAGCTCCAACAGGGGCCCTGAAGCTTTCTTT; CDR3: CASSSNRGPEAFF